The entry below gives a single TCR beta chain sequence along with its context. Germline V gene sequence: CDR1 SGDLS, CDR2 YYNGEE. The trim removed 0 bases at V and 8 bases at J, leaving 2 bases unmatched. The CDR3 runs to 15 residues. These data originate in a study of blood T cell repertoires in COVID-19. Per the original methods: Estimated nucleated cell counts came from reference gene primer amplification. Clones were sequenced by immunoSEQ multiplex PCR, and TCRdb holds only the in-frame ones, with some missing. That table supplies the V and J calls and clone size; D and trimming were determined from the DNA. This table holds some 670,000 clones, about nine tenths found once.

The chain couples TRBV9 to TRBJ1-6; 10 bases line up with TRBD1. Specimen: peripheral blood. This TCR was recovered from a woman younger than 35 with acute or convalescent COVID-19. The CDR3: CASSVGGTGDSPLHF. CDR3 DNA sequence: TGTGCCAGCAGCGTAGGCGGGACAGGGGATTCACCCCTCCACTTT. The full variable domain, with the rest looked up from reference TRBV9 and TRBJ1-6, is DSGVTQTPKHLITATGQRVTLRCSPRSGDLSVYWYQQSLDQGLQFLIQYYNGEERAKGNILERFSAQQFPDLHSELNLSSLELGDSALYFCASSVGGTGDSPLHFGNGTRLTVT.